Sequencing of this T cell receptor (beta chain) was carried out in a study of vaccination effects on CD4 cells after COVID-19. Expansion of antigen-specific CD4+ T cells with viral peptide pools was carried out by the ViraFEST assay before sequencing. Around day 10 of culture, CD4+ T cells were separated out. All study participants received two doses of BNT162b2 or mRNA-1273 vaccine. Vaccine recipients lacked prior SARS-CoV-2 infection and had negative nucleocapsid antibodies. Comment on this clone: Its antigen is still unknown.

The CDR3 runs to 17 residues. Trimming cost V 6 bases and J 2 bases; bases outside gene matches: 8. From germline, CDR1 is SNHLY and CDR2 FYNNEI. Using immunoSEQ multiplex PCR, the repertoire was profiled, and TCRdb retains in-frame clones only, with some absent. The data show about 64,000 clones, roughly 80% seen once. V usage is TRBV2 and J usage is TRBJ2-5; 14 positions match TRBD2. The TCR was taken from a human donor who received a COVID-19 vaccine. The input for sequencing was CD4+ T cells from PBMCs cultured with HCoV-OC43 spike peptides, taken after COVID-19 vaccination. Subset here: HCoV-OC43 spike overlapping peptide pool stimulation. The CDR3: CASRLLWTSGGQETQYF. The CDR3 nucleotides read TGTGCCAGCAGGCTTCTTTGGACTAGCGGGGGGCAAGAGACCCAGTACTTC.